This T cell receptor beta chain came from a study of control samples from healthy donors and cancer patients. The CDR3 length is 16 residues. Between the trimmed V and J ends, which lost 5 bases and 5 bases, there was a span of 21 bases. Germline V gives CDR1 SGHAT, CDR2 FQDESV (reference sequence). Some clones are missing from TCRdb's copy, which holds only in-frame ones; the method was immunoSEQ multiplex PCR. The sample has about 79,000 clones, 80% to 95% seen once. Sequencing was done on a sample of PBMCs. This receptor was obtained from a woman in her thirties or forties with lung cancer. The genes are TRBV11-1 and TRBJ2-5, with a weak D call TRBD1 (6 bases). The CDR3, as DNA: TGTGCCAGCAGCCCGGGAACAGGGTCCGGGCCGGAGACCCAGTACTTC. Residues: CASSPGTGSGPETQYF.